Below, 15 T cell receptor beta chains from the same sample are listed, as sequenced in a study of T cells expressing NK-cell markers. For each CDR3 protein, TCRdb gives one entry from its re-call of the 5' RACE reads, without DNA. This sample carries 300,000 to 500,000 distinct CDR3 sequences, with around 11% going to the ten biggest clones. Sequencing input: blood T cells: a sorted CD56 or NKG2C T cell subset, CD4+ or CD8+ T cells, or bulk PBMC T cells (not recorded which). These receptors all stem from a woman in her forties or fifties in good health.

The CDR3 here is CATQGQSYEQYF. The gene calls are TRBV24-1 and TRBJ2-7; the D call from TCRdb, TRBD1, cannot be confirmed without DNA. Per germline, CDR1 KGHDR and CDR2 SFDVKD. The length of the CDR3 is 12 residues.

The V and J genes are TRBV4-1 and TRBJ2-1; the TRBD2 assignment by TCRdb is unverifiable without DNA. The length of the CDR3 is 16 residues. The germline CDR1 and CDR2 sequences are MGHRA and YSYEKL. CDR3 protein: CASSQGRAKTYNEQFF.

The CDR3 loop reads CASSRDRGNTDTQYF. The J gene is TRBJ2-3, the V gene TRBV12-3 or TRBV12-4; TCRdb proposes TRBD1, but this gene call is untestable without DNA. The CDR3 runs to 15 residues.

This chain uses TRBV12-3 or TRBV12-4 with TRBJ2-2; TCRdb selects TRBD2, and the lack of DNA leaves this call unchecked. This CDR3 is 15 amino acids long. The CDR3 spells CASRDTAGPTGELFF.

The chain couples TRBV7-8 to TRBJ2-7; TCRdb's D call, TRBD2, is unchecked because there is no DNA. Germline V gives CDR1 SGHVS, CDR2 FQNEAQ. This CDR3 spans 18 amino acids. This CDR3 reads CASSLTRLADKGVYEQYF.

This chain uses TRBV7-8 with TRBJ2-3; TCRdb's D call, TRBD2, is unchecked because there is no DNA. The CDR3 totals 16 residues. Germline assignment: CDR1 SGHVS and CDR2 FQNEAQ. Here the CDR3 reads CASSSRGSGTTDTQYF.

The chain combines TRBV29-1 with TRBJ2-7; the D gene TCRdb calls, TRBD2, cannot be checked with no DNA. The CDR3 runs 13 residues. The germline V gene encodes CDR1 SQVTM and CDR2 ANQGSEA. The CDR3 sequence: CSIRLGGSSEQYF.

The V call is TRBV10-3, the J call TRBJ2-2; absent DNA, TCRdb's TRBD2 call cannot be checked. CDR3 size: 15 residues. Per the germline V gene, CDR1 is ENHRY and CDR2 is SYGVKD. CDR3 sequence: CAISQGGTLTGELFF.

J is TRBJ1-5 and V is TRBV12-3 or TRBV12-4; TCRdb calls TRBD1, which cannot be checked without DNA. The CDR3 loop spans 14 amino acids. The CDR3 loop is CASTRAHSNQPQHF.

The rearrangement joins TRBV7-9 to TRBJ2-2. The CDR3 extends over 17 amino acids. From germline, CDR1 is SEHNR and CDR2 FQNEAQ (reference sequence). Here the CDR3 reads CASSRRKNLENTGELFF.

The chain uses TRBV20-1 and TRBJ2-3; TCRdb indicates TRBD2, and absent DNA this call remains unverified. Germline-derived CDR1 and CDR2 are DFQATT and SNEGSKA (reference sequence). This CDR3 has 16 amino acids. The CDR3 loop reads CSAHQTSREASDTQYF.

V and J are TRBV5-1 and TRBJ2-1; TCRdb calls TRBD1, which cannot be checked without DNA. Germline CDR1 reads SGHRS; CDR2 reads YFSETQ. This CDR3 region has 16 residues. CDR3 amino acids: CASSLSGTPPYNEQFF.

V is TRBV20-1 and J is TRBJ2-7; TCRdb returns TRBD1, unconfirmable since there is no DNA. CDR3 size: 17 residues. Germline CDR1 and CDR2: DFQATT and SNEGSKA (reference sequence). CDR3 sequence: CSARNPSPTGSGYEQYF.

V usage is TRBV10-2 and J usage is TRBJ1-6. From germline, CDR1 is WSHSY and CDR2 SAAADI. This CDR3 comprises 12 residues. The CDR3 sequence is CASKGGDSPLHF.

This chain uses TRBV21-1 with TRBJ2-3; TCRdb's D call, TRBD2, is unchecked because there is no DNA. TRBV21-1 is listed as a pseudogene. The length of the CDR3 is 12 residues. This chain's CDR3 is CASSGRGDTQYF.